This T cell receptor (beta chain) was sequenced in a study of blood T cell repertoires in COVID-19. Study in general: Acute-phase and convalescent COVID-19 samples originated in the United States, Italy and Spain. In each case, the material was cDNA or gDNA derived from T cells, B-cell-depleted T cells, or PBMCs.

This CDR3 is 15 amino acids long. V lost 1 base and J 7 bases, leaving 11 bases between the germline ends. CDR1 and CDR2 from the germline V gene are MNHEY and SMNVEV (reference sequence). In the authors' methods: Researchers report that nucleated cell counts were estimated from reference gene primer amplification. Using immunoSEQ multiplex PCR, the repertoire was profiled, and TCRdb retains in-frame clones only, with some absent. The V and J calls and the clone size are those of that table, but D and trimming were determined from the DNA. The sample carries roughly 100,000 clones, about 83% recorded once.

The chain employs TRBV27 and TRBJ1-6, with a weak D call TRBD1 (5 bases). The TCR was taken from a man aged 35-49 years with active or convalescent COVID-19. The sequenced material came from peripheral blood. DNA of the CDR3: TGTGCCAGCAGTTTATGGGGACTACAGAATTCACCCCTCCACTTT. Residues: CASSLWGLQNSPLHF.